This T cell receptor beta chain appears in the sequencing data of a study of blood T cell repertoires in COVID-19. The wider study: Both acute and convalescent COVID-19 samples were obtained from the United States, Italy and Spain.

Participants, roughly 18 to 100 years old, spanned 25 or so US areas. Exposed enrollees had met someone with a PCR-confirmed or clinician-diagnosed COVID-19 case at some point within the 2 weeks before study entry. Authors' processing steps: Reference gene primer amplification in the assay estimated nucleated cell counts. Produced via immunoSEQ multiplex PCR; TCRdb's table is partial and in-frame only. V and J calls and clone size come straight from that table; D and trimming were deduced from the DNA. The sample lists about 280,000 clones; approximately 90% were seen once. The sequenced sample consisted of PBMCs or T cells enriched from blood (not recorded which). This TCR was recovered from a man between 40 and 49 years old who had been exposed to COVID-19.

In DNA form, the CDR3 reads TGTGCCAGTAGTAGGACCGGGATTAGGGGAAACACCATATATTTT. It encodes CASSRTGIRGNTIYF. The V gene is TRBV19, the J gene TRBJ1-3; D is uncertain. Germline CDR1 is LNHDA and CDR2 is SQIVND (reference sequence). Trimming took off 4 bases at V and 4 bases at J, with 14 bases between the two ends. CDR3 size: 15 residues.